Listed here are 32 T cell receptor beta chains from one sample, sequenced in a study of blood T cell repertoires in COVID-19. Clones were sequenced by immunoSEQ multiplex PCR, and TCRdb holds only the in-frame ones, with some missing. The repertoire holds tens of thousands of clones, with 75% to 85% as singletons. Sequencing input: peripheral blood. These TCRs come from an elderly woman with acute or convalescent COVID-19.

This rearrangement joins TRBV7-8 to TRBJ2-7; 12 positions match TRBD1. The CDR3 is 15 residues long. Germline loops: CDR1 SGHVS, CDR2 FQNEAQ. J was trimmed by 6 bases and V by 5 bases; bases with no gene match: 8. DNA for the CDR3: TGTGCCAGCAGCCCCCCGGGGACAGGGGGCCGCGAGCAGTACTTC. Amino acids: CASSPPGTGGREQYF.

V and J are TRBV7-2 and TRBJ2-5; D is possibly TRBD2 (6 bases). Trimming took 6 bases from V and 6 from J, leaving 8 bases between them. Germline V gene lookup returns CDR1 SGHTA and CDR2 FQGNSA. The CDR3 sequence is 11 residues long. CDR3 residues: CASRRGQTQYF. The CDR3 DNA reads TGTGCCAGCAGGCGGGGACAGACCCAGTACTTC.

The table lists this clone with a count of one. V usage is TRBV3-1 (or the pseudogene TRBV3-2) and J usage is TRBJ2-7; TRBD1 matches 9 bases. This CDR3 is built from 13 residues. Looked up from germline, CDR1 is LGHDT and CDR2 is YNNKEL (reference sequence). Losses at the gene ends were 3 bases for V and 6 bases for J; bases not matched to a gene: 3. CDR3 residues: CASSQYRGLEQYF. The CDR3 nucleotides read TGTGCCAGCAGCCAGTACAGGGGGCTCGAGCAGTACTTC.

This clone was seen a single time. In nucleotides, the CDR3 is TGTGCCAGCAGTGTGGGACAGGAAAATCAGCCCCAGCATTTT. It yields the protein CASSVGQENQPQHF. V and J are TRBV2 and TRBJ1-5, with 8 bases matching TRBD1. The CDR3 consists of 14 residues. The germline gives CDR1 SNHLY, CDR2 FYNNEI. Trimming took 4 bases from V and 4 from J; bases not matched to a gene: 3.

V gene TRBV11-3 combines with J gene TRBJ2-1, with 7 nucleotides matching TRBD2. The CDR3 runs 16 residues. Looked up from germline, CDR1 is SGHNT and CDR2 is YENEEA. Losses at the gene ends were 0 bases for V and 7 bases for J; bases not matched to a gene: 9. The CDR3: CASSLEIGGGRNEQFF. The CDR3 DNA follows: TGTGCCAGCAGCTTAGAAATTGGCGGGGGTCGAAATGAGCAGTTCTTC.

This clone was seen more than once but under ten times. This rearrangement joins TRBV3-1 (or the pseudogene TRBV3-2) to TRBJ1-2, with a possible D match to TRBD1 (6 bases). This CDR3 is built from 15 residues. Germline assignment: CDR1 LGHDT and CDR2 YNNKEL (reference sequence). The ends were cut back, 1 base at V and 6 bases at J, with 15 bases in the middle. Written as DNA, the CDR3 is TGTGCCAGCAGCCAAGTCTCCGGGGGGCGAGATGGCTACACCTTC. Its translation is CASSQVSGGRDGYTF.

The V and J genes are TRBV7-9 and TRBJ2-2; 10 nucleotides line up with TRBD1. V shed 5 bases and J 6 bases; nucleotides not matched to a gene: 3. The CDR3 is 14 residues long. From germline, CDR1 is SEHNR and CDR2 FQNEAQ (reference sequence). CDR3 loop: CASSRDRGSGELFF. CDR3 sequence (DNA): TGTGCCAGCAGCCGGGACAGGGGTTCCGGGGAGCTGTTTTTT.

The chain carries TRBV7-2 and TRBJ2-7; D possibly corresponds to TRBD2 (6 bases). The CDR3 is 13 residues long. Germline assignment: CDR1 SGHTA and CDR2 FQGNSA. Trimming took 5 bases from V and 4 from J, leaving 12 bases between them. CDR3 region: CASSPDYRYEQYF. The CDR3 nucleotides read TGTGCCAGCAGCCCGGACTACCGATACGAGCAGTACTTC.

J is TRBJ1-3 and V is TRBV18; D may be TRBD1 (5 bases). In germline, CDR1 is KGHSH, CDR2 LQKENI. Deletions cut 5 bases from V and 0 bases from J, with 8 bases between. This CDR3 is built from 14 residues. This CDR3 is CASSIQGSGNTIYF. CDR3 DNA sequence: TGTGCCAGCTCAATCCAGGGCTCTGGAAACACCATATATTTT.

This chain joins TRBV7-2 and TRBJ1-3; D not certain. CDR3 length: 14 residues. Germline values: CDR1 SGHTA, CDR2 FQGNSA. V dropped 1 base and J dropped 0 bases, with 4 bases sitting between them. CDR3 nucleotides: TGTGCCAGCAGCTTAGGCAGCTCTGGAAACACCATATATTTT. Protein sequence: CASSLGSSGNTIYF.

The J gene is TRBJ1-2, the V gene TRBV19; weak D call: TRBD1 (5 bases). Trimming took off 3 bases at V and 2 bases at J, with 13 bases between the two ends. Germline assignment: CDR1 LNHDA and CDR2 SQIVND (reference sequence). The CDR3 has 15 amino acids. CDR3 region: CASSISGDRNYGYTF. The CDR3 DNA is TGTGCCAGTAGTATTTCGGGGGACCGGAACTATGGCTACACCTTC. The full variable domain, in which reference TRBV19 and TRBJ1-2 provide the parts outside the CDR3, is DGGITQSPKYLFRKEGQNVTLSCEQNLNHDAMYWYRQDPGQGLRLIYYSQIVNDFQKGDIAEGYSVSREKKESFPLTVTSAQKNPTAFYLCASSISGDRNYGYTFGSGTRLTVV.

The chain is built from TRBV5-4 and TRBJ2-7; 9 nucleotides line up with TRBD2. Germline assignment: CDR1 SGHNT and CDR2 YYREEE (reference sequence). Trimming at V came to 4 bases and at J to 2 bases, leaving 16 bases not matched to a gene. The CDR3 spans 18 residues. The CDR3 sequence: CASSPRTSANLLAYEQYF. The DNA of the CDR3 is TGTGCCAGCAGCCCGCGGACTAGCGCGAACCTCCTTGCCTACGAGCAGTACTTC.

V usage is TRBV9 and J usage is TRBJ2-2, with D unresolved. Germline-derived CDR1 and CDR2 are SGDLS and YYNGEE. The CDR3 covers 12 residues. Trimming shortened V by 4 bases and J by 7 bases, and 8 bases separated the two germline ends. CDR3 DNA: TGTGCCAGCAGCCTTGAGTACGGGGAGCTGTTTTTT. This codes for CASSLEYGELFF.

This chain connects TRBV3-1 (or the pseudogene TRBV3-2) to TRBJ1-6; D gene unclear. The CDR3 is 15 residues long. Trimming stripped 4 bases from V and 6 bases from J, with 13 bases between. The V gene's germline CDR1 is LGHDT and CDR2 YNNKEL (reference sequence). CDR3 sequence reads: CASSLGRRTNSPLHF. CDR3 bases: TGTGCCAGCAGCCTCGGGCGGAGGACTAATTCACCCCTCCACTTT.

On this clone: An end of the junction differs from the germline gene, which may be a read error. The V gene is TRBV30, the J gene TRBJ1-2, with 9 bases that match TRBD1. The germline V gene has CDR1 GTSNPN and CDR2 SVGIG (reference sequence). The CDR3 runs to 12 residues. The CDR3 DNA reads TGTGCCTGGAGTGTACAAGCGACAGGGGGTTGGTTC. Its protein product is CAWSVQATGGWF.

The rearrangement joins TRBV10-2 to TRBJ1-2; D perhaps matches TRBD1 (6 bases). This CDR3 is 14 amino acids long. V was pared by 5 bases and J by 2 bases, with 12 bases between. Germline-derived CDR1 and CDR2 are WSHSY and SAAADI. CDR3 loop: CASSIGQLNYGYTF. CDR3 nucleotides: TGCGCCAGCAGTATTGGACAGCTCAACTATGGCTACACCTTC.

This rearrangement joins TRBV7-9 to TRBJ2-2; the D gene is possibly TRBD2 (5 bases). This CDR3 spans 16 amino acids. Trimming left V 4 bases short and J 0 bases short, with 12 bases between. Germline CDR1 SEHNR, CDR2 FQNEAQ (reference sequence). CDR3 DNA sequence: TGTGCCAGCAGCTGGACTGAGAAATCGAACACCGGGGAGCTGTTTTTT. Amino acids: CASSWTEKSNTGELFF.

V usage is TRBV9 and J usage is TRBJ1-3, with 8 bases lining up with TRBD1. V shed 2 bases and J 3 bases; nucleotides not matched to a gene: 10. This CDR3 has 17 amino acids. The germline V gene encodes CDR1 SGDLS and CDR2 YYNGEE. In nucleotides, the CDR3 is TGTGCCAGCAGCGTGAGGACCGGGACAGGTCTTGGAAACACCATATATTTT. Its protein product is CASSVRTGTGLGNTIYF.

This clone came up many times. The V and J genes are TRBV11-2 and TRBJ2-5; D possibly corresponds to TRBD2 (6 bases). The V end was cut by 5 bases, the J end by 2 bases, with 15 bases between. The CDR3 is made up of 15 amino acids. Per germline, CDR1 SGHAT and CDR2 FQNNGV. The CDR3 protein is CASSPLGGVQETQYF. In DNA, the CDR3 is TGTGCCAGCAGCCCCCTCGGCGGGGTTCAAGAGACCCAGTACTTC.

V and J are TRBV18 and TRBJ2-7, with 8 bases aligning to TRBD1. V lost 4 bases, J lost 4 bases, and 15 bases stayed unmatched. Germline V gives CDR1 KGHSH, CDR2 LQKENI. The CDR3 is 17 amino acids. The CDR3 sequence: CASSQASGRGQGYEQYF. In DNA form, the CDR3 reads TGTGCCAGCTCACAAGCGTCGGGCAGGGGGCAAGGGTACGAGCAGTACTTC.

The chain recombines TRBV5-4 with TRBJ1-2; 7 bases are a match to TRBD1. This CDR3 has 14 residues. The V gene end was trimmed by 3 bases and the J gene end by 3 bases; junction bases not matched to a gene: 5. Germline CDR1 SGHNT, CDR2 YYREEE (reference sequence). The CDR3 protein is CASSWDSAHYGYTF. CDR3 in DNA: TGTGCCAGCAGCTGGGACAGCGCCCACTATGGCTACACCTTC.

The chain is built from TRBV6-5 and TRBJ2-1; possibly TRBD1 for D (6 bases). This CDR3 has 14 amino acids. Germline-derived CDR1 and CDR2 are MNHEY and SVGAGI. The germline V and J ends were trimmed by 6 bases and 1 base, with 10 bases remaining between them. CDR3 protein: CASSPQGSYNEQFF. CDR3 sequence (DNA): TGTGCCAGCAGCCCACAGGGTTCCTACAATGAGCAGTTCTTC.

This clone was counted between two and nine times. The chain employs TRBV6-5 and TRBJ1-2; TRBD1 aligns across 11 bases. Germline V lookup: CDR1 MNHEY, CDR2 SVGAGI. J lost 4 bases, V lost 6 bases, and 4 bases had no gene match. This CDR3 region has 14 residues. The CDR3 bases are TGTGCCAGCAGGGACAGGGGGCTGAGCTATGGCTACACCTTC. Its translation is CASRDRGLSYGYTF.

V and J are TRBV7-2 and TRBJ2-7; D remains unclear. CDR1 is SGHTA, CDR2 FQGNSA, per germline. V was pared by 4 bases and J by 2 bases, with 6 bases between. The CDR3 length is 12 residues. For the CDR3, the DNA is TGTGCCAGCAGCTCAGTTCCCTACGAGCAGTACTTC. Translating it yields CASSSVPYEQYF.

The chain couples TRBV5-4 to TRBJ2-7, with D tentatively TRBD2 (6 bases). Trimming took off 0 bases at V and 5 bases at J, with 12 bases between the two ends. This CDR3 is 14 amino acids long. Germline-derived CDR1 and CDR2 are SGHNT and YYREEE (reference sequence). This chain's CDR3 is CASSLGLDFNEQYF. CDR3 sequence (DNA): TGTGCCAGCAGCTTGGGACTAGACTTCAACGAGCAGTACTTC.

V usage is TRBV2 and J usage is TRBJ1-1; TRBD1 aligns across 7 bases. The junction had 7 bases not matched to a gene; V was cut back by 5 bases and J by 1 base. Germline CDR1 is SNHLY and CDR2 is FYNNEI. This CDR3 is 15 amino acids long. CDR3 nucleotide sequence: TGTGCCAGCAGTATCCAGGGGGTTCCGAACACTGAAGCTTTCTTT. Protein sequence: CASSIQGVPNTEAFF.

Only one count was recorded for this clone. The V and J genes are TRBV7-3 and TRBJ2-7; a weak D match, TRBD1 (6 bases). This CDR3 is built from 12 residues. The germline CDR1 and CDR2 sequences are SGHTA and FQGTGA. V was clipped by 2 bases and J by 6 bases, with 8 bases between them. The CDR3 region is CASSLLGGEQYF. The CDR3 coding sequence is TGTGCCAGCAGCTTATTAGGGGGCGAGCAGTACTTC.

The gene calls are TRBV7-9 and TRBJ2-7, with a possible D match to TRBD2 (6 bases). Germline V gives CDR1 SEHNR, CDR2 FQNEAQ (reference sequence). There are 16 residues in the CDR3. The V end was cut by 2 bases, the J end by 5 bases, with 19 bases between. As DNA, the CDR3 is TGTGCCAGCAGCTTACCCCTCGGAGGGGAGGAGGACGAGCAGTACTTC. Translated, it gives CASSLPLGGEEDEQYF.

This clone was detected once. The CDR3: CASTQGDRGLLYGYTF. In DNA form, the CDR3 reads TGTGCCAGTACCCAGGGGGACAGGGGGCTTTTGTATGGCTACACCTTC. The rearrangement links TRBV19 to TRBJ1-2, with TRBD1 identical over 12 bases. With V trimmed by 7 bases and J by 5 bases, 11 bases remained unmatched. CDR3 length: 16 residues. The germline gives CDR1 LNHDA, CDR2 SQIVND (reference sequence).

The chain recombines TRBV6-6 with TRBJ2-7, with 8 bases lining up with TRBD2. With V trimmed by 5 bases and J by 0 bases, 6 bases remained unmatched. The CDR3 has 15 amino acids. Germline-derived CDR1 and CDR2 are MNHNY and SVGAGI (reference sequence). CDR3: CASSPAGGGSYEQYF. In nucleotides, the CDR3 is TGTGCCAGCAGTCCCGCGGGAGGCGGCTCCTACGAGCAGTACTTC.

This clone was detected only a few times. The chain combines TRBV7-8 with TRBJ1-6, with no clear D. The CDR3 has 13 residues. V lost 4 bases, J lost 6 bases, and 7 bases lay in between. Germline V gene data show CDR1 as SGHVS and CDR2 as FQNEAQ. The chain's CDR3 is CASSSPRNSPLHF. CDR3 DNA sequence: TGTGCCAGCAGCTCCCCGCGTAATTCACCCCTCCACTTT.

J is TRBJ2-7 and V is TRBV7-2, with D tentatively TRBD1 (6 bases). Germline V gene lookup returns CDR1 SGHTA and CDR2 FQGNSA. The CDR3 loop spans 14 amino acids. Trimming pared 6 bases from V and 0 bases from J, leaving 12 bases between. The CDR3, as DNA: TGTGCCAGCAGAGGACAGATGAGCTCCTACGAGCAGTACTTC. Amino acids: CASRGQMSSYEQYF.